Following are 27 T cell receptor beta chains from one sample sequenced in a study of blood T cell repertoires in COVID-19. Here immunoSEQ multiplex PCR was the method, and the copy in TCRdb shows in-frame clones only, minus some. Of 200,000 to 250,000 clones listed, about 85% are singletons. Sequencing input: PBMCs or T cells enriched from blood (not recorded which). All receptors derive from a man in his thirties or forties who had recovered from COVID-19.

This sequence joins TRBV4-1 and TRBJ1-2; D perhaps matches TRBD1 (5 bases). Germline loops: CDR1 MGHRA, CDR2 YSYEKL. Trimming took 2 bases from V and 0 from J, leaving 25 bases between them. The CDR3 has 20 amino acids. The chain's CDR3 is CASSQYLRGGKIVTNYGYTF. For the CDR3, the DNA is TGCGCCAGCAGCCAATACCTAAGGGGCGGGAAAATAGTTACTAACTATGGCTACACCTTC.

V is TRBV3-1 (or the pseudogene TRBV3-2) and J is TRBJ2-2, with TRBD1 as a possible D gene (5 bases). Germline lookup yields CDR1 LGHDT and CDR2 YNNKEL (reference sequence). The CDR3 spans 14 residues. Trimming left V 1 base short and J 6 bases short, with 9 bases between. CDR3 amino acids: CASSQGGYPGELFF. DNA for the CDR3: TGTGCCAGCAGCCAAGGGGGCTATCCCGGGGAGCTGTTTTTT.

The CDR3 coding sequence is TGTGCCAGCAGGGGGTCCGGGACAGGTCCCTACAATGAGCAGTTCTTC. Translated, it gives CASRGSGTGPYNEQFF. The V call is TRBV25-1, the J call TRBJ2-1; TRBD1 aligns across 8 bases. From germline, CDR1 is MGHDK and CDR2 SYGVNS. The CDR3 sequence is 16 residues long. J was trimmed by 2 bases and V by 6 bases; bases with no gene match: 9. The full variable domain, rest sourced from reference TRBV25-1 and TRBJ2-1, is EADIYQTPRYLVIGTGKKITLECSQTMGHDKMYWYQQDPGMELHLIHYSYGVNSTEKGDLSSESTVSRIRTEHFPLTLESARPSHTSQYLCASRGSGTGPYNEQFFGPGTRLTVL.

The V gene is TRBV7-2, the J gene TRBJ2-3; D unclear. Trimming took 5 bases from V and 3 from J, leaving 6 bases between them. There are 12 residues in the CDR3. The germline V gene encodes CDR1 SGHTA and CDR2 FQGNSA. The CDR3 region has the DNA TGTGCCAGCAGCCACGGTACAGATACGCAGTATTTT. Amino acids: CASSHGTDTQYF.

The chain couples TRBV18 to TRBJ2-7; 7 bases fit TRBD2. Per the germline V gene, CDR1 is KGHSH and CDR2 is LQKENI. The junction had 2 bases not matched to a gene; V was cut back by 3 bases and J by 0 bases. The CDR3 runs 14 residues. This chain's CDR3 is CASSPGTTSYEQYF. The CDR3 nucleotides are TGTGCCAGCTCACCCGGGACTACCTCCTACGAGCAGTACTTC. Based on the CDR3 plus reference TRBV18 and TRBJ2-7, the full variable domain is NAGVMQNPRHLVRRRGQEARLRCSPMKGHSHVYWYRQLPEEGLKFMVYLQKENIIDESGMPKERFSAEFPKEGPSILRIQQVVRGDSAAYFCASSPGTTSYEQYFGPGTRLTVT.

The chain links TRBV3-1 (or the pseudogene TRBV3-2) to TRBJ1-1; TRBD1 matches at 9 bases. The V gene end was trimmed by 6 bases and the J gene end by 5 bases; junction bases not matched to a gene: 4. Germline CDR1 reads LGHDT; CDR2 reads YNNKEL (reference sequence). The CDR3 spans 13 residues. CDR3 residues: CASRDRGRTEAFF. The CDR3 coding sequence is TGTGCCAGCAGGGACAGGGGACGGACTGAAGCTTTCTTT.

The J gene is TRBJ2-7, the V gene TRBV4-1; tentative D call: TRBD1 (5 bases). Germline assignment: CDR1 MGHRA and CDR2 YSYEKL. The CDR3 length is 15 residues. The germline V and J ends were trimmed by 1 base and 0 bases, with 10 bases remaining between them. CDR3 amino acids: CASSQGADNSYEQYF. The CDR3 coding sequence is TGCGCCAGCAGCCAAGGCGCGGACAACTCCTACGAGCAGTACTTC.

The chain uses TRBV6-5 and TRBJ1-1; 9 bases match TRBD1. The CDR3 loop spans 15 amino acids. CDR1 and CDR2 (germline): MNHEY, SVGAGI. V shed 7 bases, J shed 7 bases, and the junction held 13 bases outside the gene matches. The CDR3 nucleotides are TGTGCCAGCAAGATAACAGGGGGCTGGCCCCTTGAAGCTTTCTTT. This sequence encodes CASKITGGWPLEAFF.

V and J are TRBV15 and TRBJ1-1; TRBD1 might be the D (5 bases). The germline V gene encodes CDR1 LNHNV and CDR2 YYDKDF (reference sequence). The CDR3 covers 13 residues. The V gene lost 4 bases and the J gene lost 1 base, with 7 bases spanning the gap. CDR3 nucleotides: TGTGCCACCAGCACACAGGAGAACACTGAAGCTTTCTTT. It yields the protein CATSTQENTEAFF.

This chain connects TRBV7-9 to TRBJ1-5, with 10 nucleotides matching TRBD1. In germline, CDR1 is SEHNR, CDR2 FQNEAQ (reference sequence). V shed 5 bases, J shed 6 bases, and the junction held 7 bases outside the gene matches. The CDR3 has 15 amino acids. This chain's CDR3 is CASSPGQGISQPQHF. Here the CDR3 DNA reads TGTGCCAGCAGCCCGGGACAGGGGATCTCTCAGCCCCAGCATTTT.

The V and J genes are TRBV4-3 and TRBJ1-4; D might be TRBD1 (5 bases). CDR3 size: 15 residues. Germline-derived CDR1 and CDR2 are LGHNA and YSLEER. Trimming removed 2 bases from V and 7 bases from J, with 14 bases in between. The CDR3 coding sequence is TGCGCCAGCAGCCAATCCGGGGGGTATGGTGAAAAACTGTTTTTT. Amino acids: CASSQSGGYGEKLFF.

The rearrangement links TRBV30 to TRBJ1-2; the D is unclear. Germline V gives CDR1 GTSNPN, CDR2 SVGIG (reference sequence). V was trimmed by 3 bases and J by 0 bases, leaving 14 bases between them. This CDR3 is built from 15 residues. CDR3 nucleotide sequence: TGTGCCTGGAGGCCAGCGTCAATAGCTAACTATGGCTACACCTTC. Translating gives CAWRPASIANYGYTF. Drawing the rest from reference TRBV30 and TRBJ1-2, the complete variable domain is SQTIHQWPATLVQPVGSPLSLECTVEGTSNPNLYWYRQAAGRGLQLLFYSVGIGQISSEVPQNLSASRPQDRQFILSSKKLLLSDSGFYLCAWRPASIANYGYTFGSGTRLTVV.

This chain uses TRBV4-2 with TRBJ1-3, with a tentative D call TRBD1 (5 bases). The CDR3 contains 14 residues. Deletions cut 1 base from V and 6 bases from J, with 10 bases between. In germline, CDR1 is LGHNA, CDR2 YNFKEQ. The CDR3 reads CASSQARVENTIYF. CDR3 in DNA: TGTGCCAGCAGCCAAGCCAGGGTGGAAAACACCATATATTTT.

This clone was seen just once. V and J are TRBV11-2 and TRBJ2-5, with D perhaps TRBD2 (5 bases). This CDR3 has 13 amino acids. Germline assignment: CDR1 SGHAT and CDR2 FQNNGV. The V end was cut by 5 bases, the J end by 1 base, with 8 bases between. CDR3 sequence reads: CASSRDLQETQYF. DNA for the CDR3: TGTGCCAGCAGCCGGGATCTCCAAGAGACCCAGTACTTC.

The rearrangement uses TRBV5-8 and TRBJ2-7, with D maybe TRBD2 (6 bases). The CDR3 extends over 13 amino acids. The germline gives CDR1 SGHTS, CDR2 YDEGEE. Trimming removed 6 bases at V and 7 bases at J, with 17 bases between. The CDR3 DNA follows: TGTGCCAGCAACGCGGGACCTTTGGTGGAGCAGTACTTC. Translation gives CASNAGPLVEQYF.

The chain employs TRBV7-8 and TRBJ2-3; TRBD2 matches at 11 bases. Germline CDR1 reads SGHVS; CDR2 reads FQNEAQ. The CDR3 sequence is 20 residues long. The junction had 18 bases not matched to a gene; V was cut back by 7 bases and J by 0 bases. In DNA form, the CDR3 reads TGTGCCAGCACCTCCGCCCGACCGGGACTAGCGGCCTATAGCACAGATACGCAGTATTTT. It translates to CASTSARPGLAAYSTDTQYF.

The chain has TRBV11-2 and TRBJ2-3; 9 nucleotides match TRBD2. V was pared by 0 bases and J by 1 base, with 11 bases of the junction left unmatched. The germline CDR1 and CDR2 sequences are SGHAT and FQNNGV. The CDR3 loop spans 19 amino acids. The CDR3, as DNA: TGTGCCAGCAGCTTAGATCTGCTCCGGGTAGCGGGAGGCACAGATACGCAGTATTTT. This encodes CASSLDLLRVAGGTDTQYF.

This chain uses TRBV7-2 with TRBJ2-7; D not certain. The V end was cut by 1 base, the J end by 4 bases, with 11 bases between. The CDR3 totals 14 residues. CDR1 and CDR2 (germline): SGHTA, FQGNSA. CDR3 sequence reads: CASSLGLSGYEQYF. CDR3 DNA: TGTGCCAGCAGCTTAGGTCTTTCGGGTTACGAGCAGTACTTC.

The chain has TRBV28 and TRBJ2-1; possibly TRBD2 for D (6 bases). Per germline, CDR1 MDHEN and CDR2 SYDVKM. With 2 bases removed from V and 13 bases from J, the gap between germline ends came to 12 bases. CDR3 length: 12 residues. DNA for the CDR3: TGTGCCAGCAGTTTACCCGGGACTCCCCAGTTCTTC. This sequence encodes CASSLPGTPQFF.

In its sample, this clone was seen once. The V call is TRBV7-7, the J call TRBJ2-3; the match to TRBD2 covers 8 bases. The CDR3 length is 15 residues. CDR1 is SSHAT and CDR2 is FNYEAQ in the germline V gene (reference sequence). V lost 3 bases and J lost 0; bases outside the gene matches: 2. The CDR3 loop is CASSFSGGSTDTQYF. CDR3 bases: TGTGCCAGCAGCTTCAGCGGGGGTAGCACAGATACGCAGTATTTT.

Here the CDR3 DNA reads TGTGCCAGCAGCCAAGACCGTGACAGGTCTGCCGAGCAGTACTTC. This sequence encodes CASSQDRDRSAEQYF. The genes are TRBV14 and TRBJ2-7; D perhaps matches TRBD1 (6 bases). The CDR3 contains 15 residues. Germline V CDR1 and CDR2: SGHDN, FVKESK. V lost 0 bases, J lost 6 bases, and 15 bases lay in between.

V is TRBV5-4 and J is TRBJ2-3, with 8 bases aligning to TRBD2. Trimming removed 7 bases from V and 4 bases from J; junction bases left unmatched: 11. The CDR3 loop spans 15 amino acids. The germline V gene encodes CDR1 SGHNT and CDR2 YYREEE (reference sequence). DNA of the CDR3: TGTGCCAGCGGTCGGGGGGGCCGGGATGCAGATACGCAGTATTTT. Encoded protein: CASGRGGRDADTQYF. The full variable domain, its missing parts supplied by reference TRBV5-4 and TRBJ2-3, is ETGVTQSPTHLIKTRGQQVTLRCSSQSGHNTVSWYQQALGQGPQFIFQYYREEENGRGNFPPRFSGLQFPNYSSELNVNALELDDSALYLCASGRGGRDADTQYFGPGTRLTVL.

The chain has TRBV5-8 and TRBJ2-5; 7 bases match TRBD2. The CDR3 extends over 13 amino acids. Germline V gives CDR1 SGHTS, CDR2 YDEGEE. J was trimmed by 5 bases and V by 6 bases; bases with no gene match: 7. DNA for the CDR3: TGTGCCAGCACCCGGGGGGAGTGGGAGACCCAGTACTTC. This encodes CASTRGEWETQYF. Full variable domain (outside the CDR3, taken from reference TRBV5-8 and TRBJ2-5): EAGVTQSPTHLIKTRGQQATLRCSPISGHTSVYWYQQALGLGLQFLLWYDEGEERNRGNFPPRFSGRQFPNYSSELNVNALELEDSALYLCASTRGEWETQYFGPGTRLLVL.

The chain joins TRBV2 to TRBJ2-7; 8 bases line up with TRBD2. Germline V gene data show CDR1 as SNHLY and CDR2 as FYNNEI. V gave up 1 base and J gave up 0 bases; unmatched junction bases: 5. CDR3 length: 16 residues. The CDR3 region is CASSEGQRELSYEQYF. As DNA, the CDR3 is TGTGCCAGCAGTGAAGGCCAGCGGGAGCTCTCCTACGAGCAGTACTTC.

In DNA, the CDR3 is TGCAGCGTTGAGGCAGGGGATTCCTACACTGAAGCTTTCTTT. Translation: CSVEAGDSYTEAFF. V usage is TRBV29-1 and J usage is TRBJ1-1; a weak D match, TRBD1 (6 bases). There are 14 residues in the CDR3. V dropped 3 bases and J dropped 3 bases, with 14 bases sitting between them. Germline V CDR1 and CDR2: SQVTM, ANQGSEA.

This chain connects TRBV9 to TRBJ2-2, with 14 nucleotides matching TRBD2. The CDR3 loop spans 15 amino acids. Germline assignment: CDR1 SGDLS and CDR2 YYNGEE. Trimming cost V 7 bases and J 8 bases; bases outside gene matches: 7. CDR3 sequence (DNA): TGTGCCAGCCAGGGACTAGCGGGGGTAAAAGGGGAGCTGTTTTTT. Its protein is CASQGLAGVKGELFF.

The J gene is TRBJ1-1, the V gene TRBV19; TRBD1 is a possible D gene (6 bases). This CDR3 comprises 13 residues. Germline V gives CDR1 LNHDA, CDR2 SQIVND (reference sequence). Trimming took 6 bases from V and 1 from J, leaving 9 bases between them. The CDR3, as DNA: TGTGCCAGTAGGACAGGCTGGAACACTGAAGCTTTCTTT. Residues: CASRTGWNTEAFF.